A single sample gave rise to the 19 T cell receptor beta chains below, sequenced in a study of blood T cell repertoires in COVID-19. Assay used: immunoSEQ multiplex PCR; TCRdb lists only in-frame clones, some missing. The data hold tens of thousands of clones, with around 85% observed a single time. Sequences were obtained from peripheral blood. The receptors here all came from a woman aged 55-75 years with acute or convalescent COVID-19.

V usage is TRBV19 and J usage is TRBJ1-5; TRBD1 matches at 8 bases. The junction had 14 bases not matched to a gene; V was cut back by 5 bases and J by 2 bases. The germline CDR1 and CDR2 sequences are LNHDA and SQIVND (reference sequence). The CDR3 is made up of 18 amino acids. CDR3 sequence: CASSLRQGLSMGNQPQHF. CDR3 DNA sequence: TGTGCCAGTAGTCTCCGACAGGGGCTAAGTATGGGCAATCAGCCCCAGCATTTT.

V and J are TRBV18 and TRBJ2-3, with TRBD1 matching 7 bases. The CDR3 runs 14 residues. The trim removed 4 bases at V and 4 bases at J, leaving 5 bases unmatched. CDR1 and CDR2 (germline): KGHSH, LQKENI. This CDR3 is CASSLEGAADTQYF. Here the CDR3 DNA reads TGTGCCAGCTCACTAGAGGGGGCTGCAGATACGCAGTATTTT.

The CDR3 bases are TGTGCCAGCAGCCGGGACAGGGCGAACACTGAAGCTTTCTTT. Its protein is CASSRDRANTEAFF. The chain recombines TRBV5-4 with TRBJ1-1, with 9 nucleotides matching TRBD1. With V trimmed by 4 bases and J by 1 base, 2 bases remained unmatched. Germline values: CDR1 SGHNT, CDR2 YYREEE (reference sequence). CDR3 length: 14 residues.

The chain carries TRBV10-3 and TRBJ2-1; D is perhaps TRBD1 (6 bases). The germline V gene has CDR1 ENHRY and CDR2 SYGVKD. The CDR3 spans 14 residues. Trimming took off 9 bases at V and 8 bases at J, with 20 bases between the two ends. CDR3 in amino acids: CAMADGQTFDEQFF. In nucleotides, the CDR3 is TGTGCCATGGCCGACGGACAGACTTTCGATGAGCAGTTCTTC.

The V and J genes are TRBV19 and TRBJ1-6; possible D gene TRBD1, 6 bases. The germline V gene encodes CDR1 LNHDA and CDR2 SQIVND (reference sequence). CDR3 length: 12 residues. The V end lost 4 bases, the J end lost 15 bases, and 13 bases lay between the germline ends. CDR3 nucleotides: TGTGCCAGTAGTAACACAGGGTATCTCCTCCACTTT. Translated: CASSNTGYLLHF. Full variable domain (missing parts from reference TRBV19 and TRBJ1-6): DGGITQSPKYLFRKEGQNVTLSCEQNLNHDAMYWYRQDPGQGLRLIYYSQIVNDFQKGDIAEGYSVSREKKESFPLTVTSAQKNPTAFYLCASSNTGYLLHFGNGTRLTVT.

The chain carries TRBV27 and TRBJ2-7; 7 bases are a match to TRBD1. V was pared by 5 bases and J by 7 bases, with 14 bases of the junction left unmatched. The CDR3 is made up of 15 amino acids. CDR1 and CDR2 from the germline V gene are MNHEY and SMNVEV (reference sequence). CDR3 protein: CASSLRGRGSGEQYF. For the CDR3, the DNA is TGTGCCAGCAGTCTCAGGGGGAGAGGGAGTGGGGAGCAGTACTTC.

The gene calls are TRBV9 and TRBJ2-7, with D maybe TRBD1 (5 bases). The germline V and J ends were trimmed by 6 bases and 2 bases, with 15 bases remaining between them. Germline CDR1 and CDR2: SGDLS and YYNGEE. This CDR3 spans 14 amino acids. In DNA, the CDR3 is TGTGCCAGCACCCCTGGGGCGGAGACCTACGAGCAGTACTTC. It yields the protein CASTPGAETYEQYF.

V gene TRBV4-1 combines with J gene TRBJ1-5, with 8 bases lining up with TRBD1. Germline V gives CDR1 MGHRA, CDR2 YSYEKL. V shed 4 bases and J 7 bases; nucleotides not matched to a gene: 9. CDR3 length: 15 residues. The CDR3 region has the DNA TGCGCCAGCAGCCCTCGGACAGGGAGGGAGCAGCCCCAGCATTTT. This sequence encodes CASSPRTGREQPQHF.

The chain has TRBV5-1 and TRBJ1-1; weak D call: TRBD1 (6 bases). This CDR3 is built from 14 residues. Per germline, CDR1 SGHRS and CDR2 YFSETQ. The V end was cut by 4 bases, the J end by 3 bases, with 13 bases between. The CDR3 region is CASSVGAIDTEAFF. CDR3 coding DNA: TGCGCCAGCAGCGTGGGGGCGATAGACACTGAAGCTTTCTTT.

Written as DNA, the CDR3 is TGTGCCAGCTCACAAAATCTGGGACTAGCGGGAGTCTTTCAAGAGACCCAGTACTTC. This encodes CASSQNLGLAGVFQETQYF. V gene TRBV18 combines with J gene TRBJ2-5, with 14 nucleotides matching TRBD2. V was clipped by 4 bases and J by 2 bases; unmatched bases: 12. The CDR3 sequence is 19 residues long. Germline CDR1 is KGHSH and CDR2 is LQKENI.

The chain has TRBV19 and TRBJ2-5; 7 positions match TRBD1. The CDR3 contains 14 residues. CDR1 is LNHDA and CDR2 is SQIVND in the germline V gene (reference sequence). V lost 1 base, J lost 2 bases, and 1 base stayed unmatched. The CDR3 loop reads CASSIARGQETQYF. CDR3 bases: TGTGCCAGTAGTATAGCCAGGGGGCAAGAGACCCAGTACTTC.

The genes are TRBV19 and TRBJ2-7, with D tentatively TRBD1 (6 bases). This CDR3 spans 12 amino acids. Germline V lookup: CDR1 LNHDA, CDR2 SQIVND (reference sequence). V lost 1 base and J lost 6, with 7 bases in between. This CDR3 reads CASSIVGGEQYF. CDR3 nucleotide sequence: TGTGCCAGTAGTATAGTAGGGGGCGAGCAGTACTTC.

V and J are TRBV29-1 and TRBJ2-3, with 13 nucleotides matching TRBD2. Germline V CDR1 and CDR2: SQVTM, ANQGSEA. The CDR3 loop spans 14 amino acids. Trimming at V came to 7 bases and at J to 2 bases, leaving 3 bases not matched to a gene. The CDR3 DNA follows: TGCAGCGGGGGACTAGCGGGATTCACAGATACGCAGTATTTT. Amino acids: CSGGLAGFTDTQYF.

DNA of the CDR3: TGTGCCTGGAGGGGACTAGCGGGGGCCGGGGGCCCCGGGGCCCAGTACTTC. Translated: CAWRGLAGAGGPGAQYF. This chain uses TRBV30 with TRBJ2-5; 14 positions agree with TRBD2. Trimming cost V 3 bases and J 9 bases; bases outside gene matches: 15. CDR1 is GTSNPN and CDR2 is SVGIG in the germline V gene (reference sequence). The CDR3 loop spans 17 amino acids.

This clone was seen once. This chain joins TRBV11-1 and TRBJ2-5, with 7 bases matching TRBD2. The CDR3 consists of 15 residues. Trimming removed 6 bases from V and 1 base from J; junction bases left unmatched: 8. CDR1 is SGHAT, CDR2 FQDESV, per germline (reference sequence). CDR3 sequence: CASRGGWSPQETQYF. CDR3 in DNA: TGTGCCAGCAGGGGGGGGTGGAGCCCCCAAGAGACCCAGTACTTC.

This chain uses TRBV7-8 with TRBJ2-5; a possible D gene is TRBD2 (6 bases). The V and J ends lost 5 bases and 4 bases respectively, with 23 bases between them. The CDR3 is made up of 17 amino acids. The germline CDR1 and CDR2 sequences are SGHVS and FQNEAQ. CDR3 protein: CASSRLGTSNLGETQYF. CDR3 bases: TGTGCCAGCAGCCGACTAGGCACTTCGAACTTGGGAGAGACCCAGTACTTC.

The V gene is TRBV4-1, the J gene TRBJ2-1; D is ambiguous. The CDR3 covers 14 residues. Germline-derived CDR1 and CDR2 are MGHRA and YSYEKL. V was pared by 0 bases and J by 9 bases, with 12 bases between. CDR3 DNA: TGCGCCAGCAGCCAAGATCTGTACCTCGGTGAGCAGTTCTTC. Residues: CASSQDLYLGEQFF.

In its sample, this clone was seen a few times. The gene calls are TRBV7-2 and TRBJ2-7; 7 bases agree with TRBD2. Germline trimming cut 1 base from V and 1 base from J; bases unmatched to any gene: 7. The germline CDR1 and CDR2 sequences are SGHTA and FQGNSA. This CDR3 comprises 16 residues. CDR3 loop: CASSLVPAGLSYEQYF. The CDR3 bases are TGTGCCAGCAGCTTAGTACCAGCGGGACTATCCTACGAGCAGTACTTC.

This chain connects TRBV20-1 to TRBJ1-2, with a possible D match to TRBD1 (5 bases). The V end was cut by 6 bases, the J end by 7 bases, with 12 bases between. Germline CDR1 is DFQATT and CDR2 is SNEGSKA (reference sequence). The CDR3 runs to 11 residues. CDR3 bases: TGCAGTGCACCGGGGGACTTTGGCTACACCTTC. Translating gives CSAPGDFGYTF.